This is a list of T cell receptor beta chains from one sample in a study of technical replicates of blood from a few donors. Profiling relied on immunoSEQ multiplex PCR, and the TCRdb table lists in-frame clones only, not all of them. This repertoire shows about 100,000 clones, under 97% found once; its top ten account for around 0.24%. Sequenced input: T cells isolated from PBMCs. The source is a human donor in good health. The CDR3 runs from the conserved cysteine through the conserved F or W. The order of the fields is clone size, V gene, J gene, CDR3 length, D gene, CDR3 DNA, CDR3 protein. The D gene is left open where the match is weak. The size field is filled for only some rows; it gives once, few, many or a size class.

clone_size: -; v_call: TRBV6-1; j_call: TRBJ2-3; cdr3_length: 14; d_call: TRBD2; cdr3_nt: TGTGCCAGCAGTTCAGCGGGAGGGGGCAATACGCAGTATTTT; cdr3_aa: CASSSAGGGNTQYF
clone_size: -; v_call: TRBV7-9; j_call: TRBJ2-1; cdr3_length: 16; d_call: -; cdr3_nt: TGTGCCAGCAGCCAATACCCCGAGCGGTACTACAATGAGCAGTTCTTC; cdr3_aa: CASSQYPERYYNEQFF
clone_size: -; v_call: TRBV7-8; j_call: TRBJ2-7; cdr3_length: 16; d_call: TRBD2; cdr3_nt: TGTGCCAGCAGCTTAGGTCCCCCTAGCGGAATCTACGAGCAGTACTTC; cdr3_aa: CASSLGPPSGIYEQYF
clone_size: -; v_call: TRBV4-1; j_call: TRBJ1-3; cdr3_length: 16; d_call: TRBD1; cdr3_nt: TGCGCCAGCAGCCCGCTTGACAGGGCCTCTGGAAACACCATATATTTT; cdr3_aa: CASSPLDRASGNTIYF
clone_size: -; v_call: TRBV7-8; j_call: TRBJ2-7; cdr3_length: 16; d_call: -; cdr3_nt: TGTGCCAGCAGCTTAGCCCGACAGGCCTCGCCCTACGAGCAGTACTTC; cdr3_aa: CASSLARQASPYEQYF
clone_size: -; v_call: TRBV14; j_call: TRBJ1-2; cdr3_length: 15; d_call: -; cdr3_nt: TGTGCCAGCAGCCAAGCGGGACACCTGATCTATGGCTACACCTTC; cdr3_aa: CASSQAGHLIYGYTF
clone_size: -; v_call: TRBV30; j_call: TRBJ1-3; cdr3_length: 12; d_call: -; cdr3_nt: TGTGCCTGGAGTGTAGGGGTTGACACCATATATTTT; cdr3_aa: CAWSVGVDTIYF
clone_size: -; v_call: TRBV6-6; j_call: TRBJ2-7; cdr3_length: 14; d_call: -; cdr3_nt: TGTGCCAGCAGTTACTCCGGGATTCACTACGAGCAGTACTTC; cdr3_aa: CASSYSGIHYEQYF
clone_size: -; v_call: TRBV15; j_call: TRBJ1-5; cdr3_length: 15; d_call: TRBD1; cdr3_nt: TGTGCCACCAGCGAATCGACAGGGGCCAATCAGCCCCAGCATTTT; cdr3_aa: CATSESTGANQPQHF
clone_size: -; v_call: TRBV10-1; j_call: TRBJ2-7; cdr3_length: 18; d_call: -; cdr3_nt: TGCGCCAGCAGTGATTTACGGACAGACCCAACGAGGCTTTACGAGCAGTACTTC; cdr3_aa: CASSDLRTDPTRLYEQYF
clone_size: -; v_call: TRBV2; j_call: TRBJ2-1; cdr3_length: 15; d_call: TRBD2; cdr3_nt: TGTGCCAGCAGTGAGAAACTAGCGCTGATCAATGAGCAGTTCTTC; cdr3_aa: CASSEKLALINEQFF
clone_size: -; v_call: TRBV10-2; j_call: TRBJ2-1; cdr3_length: 13; d_call: TRBD2; cdr3_nt: TGCGCCACCGCGGGGGGGCTTTTTGCTGAGCAGTTCTTC; cdr3_aa: CATAGGLFAEQFF
clone_size: -; v_call: TRBV5-6; j_call: TRBJ1-2; cdr3_length: 12; d_call: -; cdr3_nt: TGTGCCAGCAGCACCAGGCAGGGAGGCTACACCTTC; cdr3_aa: CASSTRQGGYTF
clone_size: -; v_call: TRBV7-6; j_call: TRBJ1-6; cdr3_length: 17; d_call: TRBD1; cdr3_nt: TGTGCCAGCAGCTCAATCTACAGGGGGCTCTATAATTCACCCCTCCACTTT; cdr3_aa: CASSSIYRGLYNSPLHF
clone_size: -; v_call: TRBV12-5; j_call: TRBJ2-1; cdr3_length: 15; d_call: TRBD2; cdr3_nt: TGTGCTAGTGGAGGGACTAGCGGGATATACAATGAGCAGTTCTTC; cdr3_aa: CASGGTSGIYNEQFF
clone_size: -; v_call: TRBV29-1; j_call: TRBJ2-7; cdr3_length: 14; d_call: -; cdr3_nt: TGCAGCGTTGCCGTATCCCCCCCCTCCTACGAGCAGTACTTC; cdr3_aa: CSVAVSPPSYEQYF
clone_size: -; v_call: TRBV5-8; j_call: TRBJ1-3; cdr3_length: 13; d_call: -; cdr3_nt: TGTGCCAGCAGCGGGAGGTTGGGCAACACCATATATTTT; cdr3_aa: CASSGRLGNTIYF
clone_size: -; v_call: TRBV10-1; j_call: TRBJ2-1; cdr3_length: 18; d_call: TRBD2; cdr3_nt: TGCGCCAGCAGTGACTACCGACTAGCGGGTACTCCGGGGGGTGAGCAGTTCTTC; cdr3_aa: CASSDYRLAGTPGGEQFF
clone_size: -; v_call: TRBV28; j_call: TRBJ2-7; cdr3_length: 15; d_call: TRBD1; cdr3_nt: TGTGCCAGCAGCCCAACAGGGGAAAGTTTATACGAGCAGTACTTC; cdr3_aa: CASSPTGESLYEQYF
clone_size: once; v_call: TRBV19; j_call: TRBJ2-3; cdr3_length: 16; d_call: -; cdr3_nt: TGTGCCAGTATGGGGCAGGGGGGTTTGGTGGCAGATACGCAGTATTTT; cdr3_aa: CASMGQGGLVADTQYF
clone_size: -; v_call: TRBV6-5; j_call: TRBJ2-1; cdr3_length: 16; d_call: TRBD2; cdr3_nt: TGTGCCAGCAGTTCCGGACTAGCGGGAGGAAACAATGAGCAGTTCTTC; cdr3_aa: CASSSGLAGGNNEQFF
clone_size: -; v_call: TRBV29-1; j_call: TRBJ1-1; cdr3_length: 10; d_call: -; cdr3_nt: TGCAGCGGTTTATACACTGAAGCTTTCTTT; cdr3_aa: CSGLYTEAFF
clone_size: -; v_call: TRBV6-5; j_call: TRBJ2-2; cdr3_length: 16; d_call: TRBD2; cdr3_nt: TGTGCCAGCAGTTATCGCGCGGGAGGTTTCGGCGGGGAGCTGTTTTTT; cdr3_aa: CASSYRAGGFGGELFF
clone_size: -; v_call: TRBV12-5; j_call: TRBJ2-1; cdr3_length: 13; d_call: TRBD2; cdr3_nt: TGTGCTAGTGGTAGCGGGAGAATAAATGAGCAGTTCTTC; cdr3_aa: CASGSGRINEQFF
clone_size: -; v_call: TRBV4-1; j_call: TRBJ1-2; cdr3_length: 13; d_call: TRBD1; cdr3_nt: TGCGCCAGCAGCCAAGAAAGGGGGCTGGGCTACACCTTC; cdr3_aa: CASSQERGLGYTF
clone_size: -; v_call: TRBV29-1; j_call: TRBJ2-5; cdr3_length: 13; d_call: TRBD1; cdr3_nt: TGCAGCGCCCGACAGGGGGCTCAAGGGACCCAGTACTTC; cdr3_aa: CSARQGAQGTQYF
clone_size: -; v_call: TRBV6-5; j_call: TRBJ2-3; cdr3_length: 16; d_call: -; cdr3_nt: TGTGCCAGCAGTTACTCGCTCCCGGGAAACACAGATACGCAGTATTTT; cdr3_aa: CASSYSLPGNTDTQYF
clone_size: -; v_call: TRBV6-5; j_call: TRBJ1-4; cdr3_length: 14; d_call: -; cdr3_nt: TGTGCCAGCCGGTTTGGGGAGGGGGATGAAAAACTGTTTTTT; cdr3_aa: CASRFGEGDEKLFF
clone_size: -; v_call: TRBV4-1; j_call: TRBJ1-4; cdr3_length: 19; d_call: -; cdr3_nt: TGCGCCAGCAGCCCCTTCTTCCTGGAGAAAGCTGCAACTAATGAAAAACTGTTTTTT; cdr3_aa: CASSPFFLEKAATNEKLFF
clone_size: -; v_call: TRBV11-3; j_call: TRBJ2-7; cdr3_length: 13; d_call: -; cdr3_nt: TGTGCCAGCAGCCAAGGCGGCGACTACGAGCAGTACTTC; cdr3_aa: CASSQGGDYEQYF
clone_size: -; v_call: TRBV9; j_call: TRBJ2-5; cdr3_length: 15; d_call: -; cdr3_nt: TGTGCCAGCAGCGTTCTGGCATCAGGGGTAGAGACCCAGTACTTC; cdr3_aa: CASSVLASGVETQYF
clone_size: -; v_call: TRBV10-3; j_call: TRBJ2-1; cdr3_length: 14; d_call: TRBD2; cdr3_nt: TGTGCCATCAGTGTTAGCGGGACCTACAATGAGCAGTTCTTC; cdr3_aa: CAISVSGTYNEQFF
clone_size: -; v_call: TRBV6-5; j_call: TRBJ1-2; cdr3_length: 13; d_call: -; cdr3_nt: TGTGCCAGCAGACCCGGGACAAGCTATGGCTACACCTTC; cdr3_aa: CASRPGTSYGYTF